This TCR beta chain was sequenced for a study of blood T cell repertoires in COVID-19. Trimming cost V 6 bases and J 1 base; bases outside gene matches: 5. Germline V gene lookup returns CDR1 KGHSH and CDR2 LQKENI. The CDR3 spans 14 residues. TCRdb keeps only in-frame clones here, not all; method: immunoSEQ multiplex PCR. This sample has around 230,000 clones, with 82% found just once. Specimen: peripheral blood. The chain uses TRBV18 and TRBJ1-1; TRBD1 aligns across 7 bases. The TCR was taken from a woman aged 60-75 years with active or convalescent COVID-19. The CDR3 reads CASSGQGENTEAFF. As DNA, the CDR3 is TGTGCCAGCTCGGGCCAGGGGGAGAACACTGAAGCTTTCTTT.